This T cell receptor (delta chain) was recovered during a study of gamma-delta chains in newborns, infants, children. Study-wide background: Polyclonal expansion of innate γδ T cells after birth follows microbial exposure.

TCRdb reanalysed the reads via CATT. The table includes fewer than 13,000 delta-chain clones, roughly 9% detected once. The CDR3 covers 16 residues. V trimming: 1 base; J trimming: 4 bases; junction bases outside the gene matches: 9. CDR1 is GEAIGNYY and CDR2 is EKD in the germline V gene. Only a few counts were recorded for this clone. The chain joins TRDV2 to TRDJ1; 9 positions match TRDD3. Sequencing used blood. The TCR comes from a child who was a newborn, infant or young child, either healthy, febrile or measles-vaccinated (not recorded which). Here the CDR3 reads CACDTLTGGPFDKLIF. The CDR3 DNA follows: TGTGCCTGTGACACGTTAACTGGGGGACCCTTCGATAAACTCATCTTT.